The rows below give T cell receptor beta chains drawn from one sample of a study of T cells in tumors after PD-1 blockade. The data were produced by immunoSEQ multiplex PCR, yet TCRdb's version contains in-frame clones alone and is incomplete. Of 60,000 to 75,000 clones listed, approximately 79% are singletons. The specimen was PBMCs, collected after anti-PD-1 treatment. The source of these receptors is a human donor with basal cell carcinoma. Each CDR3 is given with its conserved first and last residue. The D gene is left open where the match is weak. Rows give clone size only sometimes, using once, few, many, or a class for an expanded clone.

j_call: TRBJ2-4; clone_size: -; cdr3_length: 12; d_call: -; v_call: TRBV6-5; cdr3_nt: TGTGCCAGCGGGGGGCCGACGGGCATTCAGTACTTC; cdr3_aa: CASGGPTGIQYF
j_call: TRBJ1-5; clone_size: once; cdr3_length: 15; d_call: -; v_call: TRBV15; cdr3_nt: TGTGCCACCAGCAGAGAAGGAGTTAGCAATCAGCCCCAGCATTTT; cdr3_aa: CATSREGVSNQPQHF
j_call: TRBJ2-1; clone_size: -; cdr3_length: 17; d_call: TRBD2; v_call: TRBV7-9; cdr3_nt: TGTGCCAGCAGCTTAGAGGCTAGCGGGGGCCTCTACAATGAGCAGTTCTTC; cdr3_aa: CASSLEASGGLYNEQFF
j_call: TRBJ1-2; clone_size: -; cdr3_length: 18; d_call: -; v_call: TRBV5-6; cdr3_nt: TGTGCCAGCAGCCCCCCGGACTCTATTGCACCTGCGGTCTATGGCTACACCTTC; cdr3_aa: CASSPPDSIAPAVYGYTF
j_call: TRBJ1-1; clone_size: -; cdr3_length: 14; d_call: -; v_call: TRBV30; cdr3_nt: TGTGCCTGGAGTACACAAGGAAGGAACACTGAAGCTTTCTTT; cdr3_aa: CAWSTQGRNTEAFF
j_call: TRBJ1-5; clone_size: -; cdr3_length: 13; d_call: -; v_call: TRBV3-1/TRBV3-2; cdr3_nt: TGTGCCAGCAGCCCAGGGCATAATCAGCCCCAGCATTTT; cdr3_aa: CASSPGHNQPQHF
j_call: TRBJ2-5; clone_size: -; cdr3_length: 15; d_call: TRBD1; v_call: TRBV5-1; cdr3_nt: TGCGCCAGCAGCCCGCGACAGGGGAGGCAAGAGACCCAGTACTTC; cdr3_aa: CASSPRQGRQETQYF
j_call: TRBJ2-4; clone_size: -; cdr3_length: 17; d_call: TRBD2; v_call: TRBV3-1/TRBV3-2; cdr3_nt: TGTGCCAGCAGCCAAGATGTCAGCGGGGGGGCGGGAAACATTCAGTACTTC; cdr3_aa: CASSQDVSGGAGNIQYF
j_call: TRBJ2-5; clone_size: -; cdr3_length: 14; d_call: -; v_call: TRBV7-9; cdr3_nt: TGTGCCAGCAGCTTAGTTGGGGGTGTGGAGACCCAGTACTTC; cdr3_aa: CASSLVGGVETQYF
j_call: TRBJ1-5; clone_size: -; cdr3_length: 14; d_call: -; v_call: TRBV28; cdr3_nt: TGTGCCAGTAGCCTTCCGGGAGGCAATCAGCCCCAGCATTTT; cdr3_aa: CASSLPGGNQPQHF
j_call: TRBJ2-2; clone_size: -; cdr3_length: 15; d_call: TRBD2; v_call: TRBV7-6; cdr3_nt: TGTGCCAGCAGCTTAGTAGCGGGGAACACCGGGGAGCTGTTTTTT; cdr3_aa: CASSLVAGNTGELFF
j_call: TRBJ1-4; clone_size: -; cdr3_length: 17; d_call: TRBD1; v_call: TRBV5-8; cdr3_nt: TGTGCCAGCAGCAATCTGCTTCGGACAGGGTTTAGTGAAAAACTGTTTTTT; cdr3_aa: CASSNLLRTGFSEKLFF
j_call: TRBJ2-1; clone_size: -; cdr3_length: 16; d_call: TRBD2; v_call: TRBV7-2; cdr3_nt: TGTGCCAGCACCGGGGGGGACCACGATTCATACAATGAGCAGTTCTTC; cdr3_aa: CASTGGDHDSYNEQFF
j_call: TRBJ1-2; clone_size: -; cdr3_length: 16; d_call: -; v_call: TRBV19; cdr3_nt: -; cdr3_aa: CASTSVGGQGTYGYTF
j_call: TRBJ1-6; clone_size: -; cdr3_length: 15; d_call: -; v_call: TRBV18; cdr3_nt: TGTGCCAGCTCACAACCGGGAATCCAAAATTCACCCCTCCACTTT; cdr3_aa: CASSQPGIQNSPLHF
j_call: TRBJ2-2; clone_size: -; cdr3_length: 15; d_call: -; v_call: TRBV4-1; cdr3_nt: TGCGCCAGCAGCCAAGAATACCGGAGGGGCGGGGAGCTGTTTTTT; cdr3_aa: CASSQEYRRGGELFF
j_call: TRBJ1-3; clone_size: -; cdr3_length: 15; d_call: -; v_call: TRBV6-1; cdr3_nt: TGTGCCAGCAGTGAAGGGATATACTCTGGAAACACCATATATTTT; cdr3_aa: CASSEGIYSGNTIYF
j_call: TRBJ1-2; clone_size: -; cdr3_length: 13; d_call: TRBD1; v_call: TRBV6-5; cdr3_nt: TGTGCCAGCATTTCAGGGGGCGGCTATGGCTACACCTTC; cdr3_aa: CASISGGGYGYTF
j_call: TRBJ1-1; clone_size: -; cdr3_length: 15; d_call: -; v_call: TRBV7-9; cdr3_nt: TGTGCCAGCAGCCCACGGGACCCCGCGAACACTGAAGCTTTCTTT; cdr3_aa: CASSPRDPANTEAFF
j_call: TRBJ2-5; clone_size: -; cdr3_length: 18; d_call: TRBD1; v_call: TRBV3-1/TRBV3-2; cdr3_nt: TGTGCCAGCAGCCAAGATTCTAGTACAAGACAGGGGGGAGAGACCCAGTACTTC; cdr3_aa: CASSQDSSTRQGGETQYF
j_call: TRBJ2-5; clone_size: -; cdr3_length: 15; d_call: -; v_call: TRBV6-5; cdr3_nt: TGTGCCAGCAGTTCGGGCGGCCGGAACCAAGAGACCCAGTACTTC; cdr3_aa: CASSSGGRNQETQYF
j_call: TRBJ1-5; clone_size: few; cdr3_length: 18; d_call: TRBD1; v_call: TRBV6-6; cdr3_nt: TGTGCCAGCAGTCAGAGACAGGGGGTAGTCTATAGCAATCAGCCCCAGCATTTT; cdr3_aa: CASSQRQGVVYSNQPQHF
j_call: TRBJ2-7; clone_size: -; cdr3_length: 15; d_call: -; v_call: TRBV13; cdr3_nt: TGTGCCAGCAGCTTAGGGGGGGCCCTCTCCTACGAGCAGTACTTC; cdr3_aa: CASSLGGALSYEQYF
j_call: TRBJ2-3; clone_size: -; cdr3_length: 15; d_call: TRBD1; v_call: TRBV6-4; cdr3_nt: TGTGCCAGCAGTGATTCGGCAGGGGGCTCGGATACGCAGTATTTT; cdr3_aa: CASSDSAGGSDTQYF
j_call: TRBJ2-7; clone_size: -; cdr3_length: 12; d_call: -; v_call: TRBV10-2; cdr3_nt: TGCGCCAGCAGTGAGGTGGTGGACGAGCAGTACTTC; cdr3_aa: CASSEVVDEQYF
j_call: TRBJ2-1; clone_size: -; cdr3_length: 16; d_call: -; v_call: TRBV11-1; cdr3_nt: TGTGCCAGCAGCTTAGTCGTGAAGTGGGGATACAATGAGCAGTTCTTC; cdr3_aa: CASSLVVKWGYNEQFF
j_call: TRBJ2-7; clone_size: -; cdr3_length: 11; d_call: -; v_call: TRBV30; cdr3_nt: TGTGCCTGGAGTTCTATCCGGGAAACTAACTTC; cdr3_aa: CAWSSIRETNF
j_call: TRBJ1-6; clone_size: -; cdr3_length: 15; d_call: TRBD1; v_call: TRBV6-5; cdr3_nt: TGTGCCAGCAAGGACAGGGAATCCTATAATTCACCCCTCCACTTT; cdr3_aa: CASKDRESYNSPLHF